The clone carrying this TCR beta chain was found a few times. Its antigen is unidentified. The sample comes from a study of identical twins. Deletions cut 4 bases from V and 0 bases from J, with 11 bases between. In germline, CDR1 is SEHNR, CDR2 FQNEAQ (reference sequence). This CDR3 region has 15 residues. Study-wide findings and caveats: Insertions were reduced in abundant cord blood beta clonotypes but not in memory repertoires.

TCRdb ran MiXCR on the 5' RACE reads and lists one entry per CDR3 protein. The sample shows about 530,000 distinct CDR3 sequences, around 20% of them seen only once. These data were also reused for a study on yellow fever vaccine responses in identical twins. Per that study: Twins' vaccine T cell responses reportedly seemed partly convergent and partly personalized.

This TCR came from a woman aged 18-29 years in good health. Sequencing was done on a sample of CD4+ T cells sorted from blood. This chain uses TRBV7-9 with TRBJ2-3, with D unclear. Here the CDR3 DNA reads TGTGCCAGCAGCTCCACTACTACTAGCACAGATACGCAGTATTTT. Protein sequence: CASSSTTTSTDTQYF.